The 17 T cell receptor beta chains below all came from one sample that was sequenced in a study of OX40 agonist ivuxolimab in advanced cancers. The table came from immunoSEQ multiplex PCR; TCRdb's copy has only in-frame clones and leaves some out. The table records approximately 90,000 clones, roughly 87% of them present only once. Material: CD4+ or CD8+ T cells sorted from blood, obtained in a trial of the OX40 agonist ivuxolimab. These receptors were collected from an adult with an advanced solid tumor such as melanoma, head and neck, liver or kidney cancer.

The J gene is TRBJ2-7, the V gene TRBV7-2; TRBD2 agrees at 10 bases. The V and J ends lost 5 bases and 6 bases, in that order; junction bases with no gene match: 4. This CDR3 is built from 13 residues. Germline V gene data show CDR1 as SGHTA and CDR2 as FQGNSA. Here the CDR3 DNA reads TGTGCCAGCAGCCCTCTAGCGGGAGTCGAGCAGTACTTC. Amino acid sequence: CASSPLAGVEQYF.

The CDR3 coding sequence is TGTGCCAGCAGCGTATCCAACTCTGGAAACACCATATATTTT. Its protein is CASSVSNSGNTIYF. The chain links TRBV9 to TRBJ1-3; D gene uncertain. CDR3 length: 14 residues. Germline loops: CDR1 SGDLS, CDR2 YYNGEE. The ends were cut back, 1 base at V and 0 bases at J, with 5 bases in the middle.

The genes are TRBV9 and TRBJ2-3; no firm D call. The CDR3 has 13 amino acids. V was trimmed by 0 bases and J by 3 bases, leaving 5 bases between them. Germline assignment: CDR1 SGDLS and CDR2 YYNGEE. The CDR3 protein is CASSVDVTDTQYF. The CDR3 nucleotides are TGTGCCAGCAGCGTAGACGTAACAGATACGCAGTATTTT.

V gene TRBV30 combines with J gene TRBJ2-7; D is perhaps TRBD1 (6 bases). Trimming took off 1 base at V and 2 bases at J, with 15 bases between the two ends. The CDR3 has 15 amino acids. From germline, CDR1 is GTSNPN and CDR2 SVGIG (reference sequence). CDR3 amino acids: CAWSARQVKAYEQYF. DNA for the CDR3: TGTGCCTGGAGTGCTAGACAGGTCAAGGCCTACGAGCAGTACTTC.

V and J are TRBV5-4 and TRBJ2-3, with 8 bases that match TRBD2. J gave up 3 bases and V 4 bases, and 10 bases lay outside the gene matches. Germline V gene data show CDR1 as SGHNT and CDR2 as YYREEE (reference sequence). The CDR3 is 16 amino acids. The CDR3 loop reads CASSIGRGGRTDTQYF. In nucleotides, the CDR3 is TGTGCCAGCAGCATAGGCCGGGGGGGACGAACAGATACGCAGTATTTT.

This chain joins TRBV29-1 and TRBJ1-2, with D uncertain. The ends were cut back, 0 bases at V and 0 bases at J, with 17 bases in the middle. Germline V gives CDR1 SQVTM, CDR2 ANQGSEA. The CDR3 length is 17 residues. CDR3 sequence: CSVEDVRIVIANYGYTF. Here the CDR3 DNA reads TGCAGCGTTGAAGATGTGAGAATAGTAATAGCTAACTATGGCTACACCTTC.

The V gene is TRBV5-4, the J gene TRBJ2-5, with D perhaps TRBD1 or TRBD2 (5 bases each). Trimming pared 0 bases from V and 4 bases from J, leaving 13 bases between. Looked up from germline, CDR1 is SGHNT and CDR2 is YYREEE (reference sequence). This CDR3 contains 15 residues. This CDR3 is CASSLAPGRGETQYF. Here the CDR3 DNA reads TGTGCCAGCAGCTTGGCGCCGGGAAGGGGAGAGACCCAGTACTTC.

This clone was found a few times. The chain uses TRBV6-1 and TRBJ1-2; maybe TRBD1 (5 bases). The V and J ends lost 3 bases and 7 bases respectively, with 15 bases between them. Germline lookup yields CDR1 MNHNS and CDR2 SASEGT. The CDR3 runs to 14 residues. CDR3 sequence reads: CASSDRDLHSGYTF. In nucleotides, the CDR3 is TGTGCCAGCAGTGATAGGGACTTACATAGTGGCTACACCTTC.

The CDR3 spells CASSQGTSGDQETQYF. The CDR3, as DNA: TGTGCCAGCAGCCAAGGAACTAGCGGGGATCAAGAGACCCAGTACTTC. The chain carries TRBV4-2 and TRBJ2-5; 10 bases line up with TRBD2. Germline CDR1 reads LGHNA; CDR2 reads YNFKEQ. Trimming took 1 base from V and 2 from J; bases not matched to a gene: 4. This CDR3 is 16 amino acids long.

The rearrangement joins TRBV11-2 to TRBJ1-3; TRBD1 matches 8 bases. CDR3 length: 16 amino acids. After removal of 5 bases from V and 1 base from J, the junction contained 7 bases not matched to a gene. Germline V gene sequence: CDR1 SGHAT, CDR2 FQNNGV. Here the CDR3 reads CASSPDDRGSGNTIYF. The CDR3 region has the DNA TGTGCCAGCAGCCCTGACGACAGGGGTTCTGGAAACACCATATATTTT.

The J gene is TRBJ2-2, the V gene TRBV27; D is perhaps TRBD2 (5 bases). CDR1 is MNHEY, CDR2 SMNVEV, per germline (reference sequence). This CDR3 region has 12 residues. This CDR3 is CGSLARTGELFF. The DNA for the CDR3 is TGTGGAAGTCTAGCTAGGACCGGGGAGCTGTTTTTT.

The chain employs TRBV4-1 and TRBJ1-2; a weak D match, TRBD1 (5 bases). The CDR3 loop spans 16 amino acids. V lost 1 base and J lost 4, with 16 bases in between. The germline V gene has CDR1 MGHRA and CDR2 YSYEKL. In DNA, the CDR3 is TGCGCCAGCAGCCAAGGACAGTATCGGGAAGGCTATGGCTACACCTTC. Translated, it gives CASSQGQYREGYGYTF.

The V and J genes are TRBV14 and TRBJ2-7; tentatively, D is TRBD1 (6 bases). Germline V CDR1 and CDR2: SGHDN, FVKESK. The CDR3 covers 15 residues. The ends were cut back, 1 base at V and 0 bases at J, with 10 bases in the middle. The CDR3 here is CASSQGTARSYEQYF. The CDR3 DNA sequence: TGTGCCAGCAGCCAAGGGACAGCTCGCTCCTACGAGCAGTACTTC.

V gene TRBV28 combines with J gene TRBJ1-1, with D possibly TRBD1 on 5 matching bases. V lost 6 bases and J lost 4, with 27 bases in between. The germline V gene has CDR1 MDHEN and CDR2 SYDVKM. The CDR3 consists of 18 residues. The CDR3 region is CASSLKKGRVFKSTEAFF. CDR3 bases: TGTGCCAGCAGCTTAAAAAAGGGCAGGGTTTTTAAGTCCACTGAAGCTTTCTTT.

The chain joins TRBV25-1 to TRBJ1-5, with D uncertain. The CDR3 is made up of 13 amino acids. The germline V gene has CDR1 MGHDK and CDR2 SYGVNS. V was trimmed by 1 base and J by 1 base, leaving 2 bases between them. CDR3 residues: CASSESSNQPQHF. Here the CDR3 DNA reads TGTGCCAGCAGTGAATCCAGCAATCAGCCCCAGCATTTT.

The genes are TRBV19 and TRBJ1-5; TRBD1 aligns across 9 bases. The CDR3 runs to 14 residues. Trimming removed 6 bases from V and 1 base from J; junction bases left unmatched: 1. In germline, CDR1 is LNHDA, CDR2 SQIVND (reference sequence). The chain's CDR3 is CASRGQGSNQPQHF. CDR3 bases: TGTGCCAGTAGGGGACAGGGAAGCAATCAGCCCCAGCATTTT.

This chain connects TRBV2 to TRBJ2-5; 7 positions agree with TRBD1. The germline gives CDR1 SNHLY, CDR2 FYNNEI. The ends lost 4 bases at V and 5 bases at J; junction bases unmatched: 4. The CDR3 consists of 13 residues. The CDR3 loop is CASSGQGGETQYF. For the CDR3, the DNA is TGTGCCAGCAGTGGACAGGGCGGTGAGACCCAGTACTTC.